These 11 T cell receptor beta chains were sequenced from one sample in a study of Graves' ophthalmopathy and Graves' hyperthyroidism. Researchers took RNA transcripts and amplified TCR beta CDR3 regions from them. First-round RT-PCR with HTBI primers preceded a second-round multiplex PCR. TCRdb ran MiXCR on the multiplex PCR reads and lists one entry per CDR3 protein. The sample comprises 1 million to 1.3 million distinct CDR3 sequences, around a third of which are singletons, and roughly 11% rests with the top ten. The sequencing sample was made of peripheral blood or thyroid tissue (not recorded which). Source of these receptors: an adult man with Graves' hyperthyroidism.

This clonotype was counted at least ten times. The chain couples TRBV4-1 to TRBJ2-5; tentatively, D is TRBD1 or TRBD2 (5 bases each). CDR1 is MGHRA and CDR2 is YSYEKL in the germline V gene. Trimming cost V 3 bases and J 5 bases, with 16 bases left between them. This CDR3 contains 15 residues. CDR3 sequence: CASSQVGLAMETQYF. Here the CDR3 DNA reads TGCGCCAGCAGCCAGGTGGGGCTAGCTATGGAGACCCAGTACTTC.

V usage is TRBV9 and J usage is TRBJ1-2; 8 bases line up with TRBD1. The CDR3 is 15 residues long. CDR1 and CDR2 (germline): SGDLS, YYNGEE. V trimming: 0 bases; J trimming: 7 bases; junction bases outside the gene matches: 8. Here the CDR3 reads CASSVAWDRSSGYTF. For the CDR3, the DNA is TGTGCCAGCAGCGTAGCATGGGACAGGTCGTCTGGCTACACCTTC.

The chain links TRBV4-2 to TRBJ2-5; 7 nucleotides align to TRBD1. Germline V CDR1 and CDR2: LGHNA, YNFKEQ. The CDR3 has 15 residues. With V trimmed by 5 bases and J by 1 base, 7 bases remained unmatched. Here the CDR3 reads CASSFGGQTQETQYF. The CDR3 DNA reads as TGTGCCAGCAGCTTTGGGGGACAGACCCAAGAGACCCAGTACTTC.

The table lists this clonotype with many counts. The CDR3: CAISEDTGAGPQHF. The CDR3 region has the DNA TGTGCCATCAGTGAGGATACAGGAGCTGGGCCCCAGCATTTT. The chain couples TRBV10-3 to TRBJ1-5, with D tentatively TRBD1 (5 bases). Germline values: CDR1 ENHRY, CDR2 SYGVKD. Trimming left V 2 bases short and J 9 bases short, with 14 bases between. This CDR3 has 14 amino acids.

This clonotype was counted many times. The V and J genes are TRBV12-3 or TRBV12-4 and TRBJ1-2; a possible D gene is TRBD1 (5 bases). This CDR3 has 15 residues. Trimming removed 5 bases from V and 2 bases from J, with 15 bases in between. This CDR3 reads CASSLWTQDNYGYTF. CDR3 bases: TGTGCCAGCAGTCTCTGGACACAAGACAACTATGGCTACACCTTC.

This clonotype was recorded at least ten times. The chain is built from TRBV2 and TRBJ1-2; D possibly corresponds to TRBD1 (6 bases). Between the trimmed V and J ends, which lost 7 bases and 2 bases, there was a span of 8 bases. The CDR3 is 12 residues long. Per germline, CDR1 SNHLY and CDR2 FYNNEI. CDR3 sequence: CASNTGNYGYTF. Written as DNA, the CDR3 is TGTGCCAGCAACACAGGGAACTATGGCTACACCTTC.

This clonotype was observed a single time. The chain joins TRBV20-1 to TRBJ2-7, with 13 bases aligning to TRBD2. Per the germline V gene, CDR1 is DFQATT and CDR2 is SNEGSKA (reference sequence). CDR3 length: 16 amino acids. The V and J ends lost 3 bases and 2 bases, in that order; junction bases with no gene match: 7. The CDR3 here is CSASDPGLAGTYEQYF. CDR3 in DNA: TGCAGTGCTAGTGATCCGGGACTAGCGGGGACCTACGAGCAGTACTTC.

The chain employs TRBV7-2 and TRBJ2-7; D perhaps matches TRBD2 (6 bases). The CDR3 spans 15 residues. V was trimmed by 4 bases and J by 3 bases, leaving 16 bases between them. CDR1 is SGHTA, CDR2 FQGNSA, per germline. The CDR3 spells CASSSSGRGSYEQYF. CDR3 nucleotides: TGTGCCAGCAGCTCGTCCGGGCGGGGTAGCTACGAGCAGTACTTC.

This clonotype showed up many times. The chain employs TRBV10-2 and TRBJ2-5; TRBD1 agrees at 10 bases. Germline-derived CDR1 and CDR2 are WSHSY and SAAADI. The J segment lost 3 bases and the V segment lost 3 bases, leaving 4 bases of the junction unmatched. The CDR3 length is 15 residues. The CDR3 nucleotides are TGCGCCAGCAGTGAAACCGGGACAGGGGAAGAGACCCAGTACTTC. Residues: CASSETGTGEETQYF.

About this clonotype itself: This clone may be a read error of a much larger clone one base away. The chain combines TRBV7-2 with TRBJ2-7; no reliable D call. Trimming took 5 bases from V and 6 from J, leaving 8 bases between them. CDR1 and CDR2 from the germline V gene are SGHTA and FQGNSA. The CDR3 runs to 11 residues. The CDR3 DNA reads as TGTGCCAGCAGCCAAATAGGCGAGCAGTACTTC. Protein product: CASSQIGEQYF.

The chain links TRBV25-1 to TRBJ2-5; possibly TRBD1 for D (6 bases). The CDR3 loop spans 15 amino acids. Between the trimmed V and J ends, which lost 6 bases and 3 bases, there was a span of 17 bases. Looked up from germline, CDR1 is MGHDK and CDR2 is SYGVNS. CDR3 protein: CASSSTGYGEETQYF. The CDR3 DNA sequence: TGTGCCAGCAGCTCAACAGGGTATGGGGAAGAGACCCAGTACTTC.